This T cell receptor beta chain is drawn from a study of OX40 agonist ivuxolimab in advanced cancers. In the study overall: An anti-OX40 (CD134) antibody with agonistic activity, ivuxolimab, was administered to patients.

Germline trimming cut 2 bases from V and 6 bases from J; bases unmatched to any gene: 5. The CDR3 is 15 amino acids. Per germline, CDR1 KGHSH and CDR2 LQKENI. Study-wide results and limits: Among the lowest peripheral clonal expansion occurred in 0.1-3.0 mg/kg partial responders. Some of the nonresponding patients also showed low levels of normalized T-cell clonal expansion.

A word on this clone: Antigen specificity is unknown.

Data came from immunoSEQ multiplex PCR; TCRdb stores just in-frame clones and leaves some out. The table includes roughly 45,000 clones, around 87% detected once. The sample in question was CD4+ or CD8+ T cells sorted from blood, obtained in a trial of the OX40 agonist ivuxolimab. The chain links TRBV18 to TRBJ2-7; 12 bases map to TRBD2. This receptor was identified in an adult with an advanced solid tumor such as melanoma, head and neck, liver or kidney cancer. For the CDR3, the DNA is TGTGCCAGCTCACCAAAGACTAGCGGGAGCCGCGAGCAGTACTTC. This encodes CASSPKTSGSREQYF.